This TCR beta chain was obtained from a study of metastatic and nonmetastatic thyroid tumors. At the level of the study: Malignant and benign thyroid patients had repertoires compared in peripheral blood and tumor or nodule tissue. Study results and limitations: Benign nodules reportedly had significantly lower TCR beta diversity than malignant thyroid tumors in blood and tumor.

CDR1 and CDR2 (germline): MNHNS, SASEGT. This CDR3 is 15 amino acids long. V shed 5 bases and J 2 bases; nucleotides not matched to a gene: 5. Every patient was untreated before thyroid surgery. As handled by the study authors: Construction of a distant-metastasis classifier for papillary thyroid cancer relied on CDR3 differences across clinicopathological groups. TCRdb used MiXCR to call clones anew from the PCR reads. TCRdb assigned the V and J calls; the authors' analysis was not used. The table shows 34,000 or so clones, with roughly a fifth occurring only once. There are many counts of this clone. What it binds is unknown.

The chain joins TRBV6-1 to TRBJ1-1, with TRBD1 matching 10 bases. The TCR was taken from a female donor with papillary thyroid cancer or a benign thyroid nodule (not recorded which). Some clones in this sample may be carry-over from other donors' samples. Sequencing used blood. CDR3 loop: CASSRQGAGNTEAFF. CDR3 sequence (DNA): TGTGCCAGCAGTAGACAGGGGGCTGGTAACACTGAAGCTTTCTTT.